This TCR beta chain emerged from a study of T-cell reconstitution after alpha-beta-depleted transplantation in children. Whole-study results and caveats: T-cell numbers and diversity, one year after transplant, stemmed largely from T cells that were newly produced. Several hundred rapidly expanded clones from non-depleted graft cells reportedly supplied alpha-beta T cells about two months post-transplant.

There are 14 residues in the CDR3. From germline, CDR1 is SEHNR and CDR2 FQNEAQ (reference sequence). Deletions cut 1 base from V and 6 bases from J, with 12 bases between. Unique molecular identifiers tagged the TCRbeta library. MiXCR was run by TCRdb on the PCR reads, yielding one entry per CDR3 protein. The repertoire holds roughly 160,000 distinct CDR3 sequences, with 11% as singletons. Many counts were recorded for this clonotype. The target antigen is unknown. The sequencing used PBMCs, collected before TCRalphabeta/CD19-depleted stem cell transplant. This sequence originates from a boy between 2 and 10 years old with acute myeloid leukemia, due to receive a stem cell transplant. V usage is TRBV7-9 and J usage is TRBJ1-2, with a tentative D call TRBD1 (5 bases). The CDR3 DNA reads TGTGCCAGCAGCTTAGGCAGGGACGGCAATGGCTACACCTTC. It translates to CASSLGRDGNGYTF.